The subject of this entry is one TCR beta chain. The antigen remains undetermined. Germline CDR1 and CDR2: GTSNPN and SVGIG (reference sequence). The length of the CDR3 is 14 residues. With 2 bases clipped from V and 4 bases from J, the junction kept 4 bases outside the gene matches. An Oncomine TCR Beta short-read assay was used to sequence the DNA from cultured CD4+ T cells. From the PCR reads, TCRdb called clonotypes with MiXCR, one entry per CDR3 protein. The sample lists about 19,000 distinct CDR3 sequences; 51% were seen once. The data derive from a study of vaccination and CD4 T cells after COVID-19. Across the whole study: Nasal swab PCR identified SARS-CoV-2 in the convalescent patients, of whom roughly 9 were mild and one severe. Two-dose vaccination with either BNT162b2 or mRNA-1273 was given to participants. Cells were stimulated with overlapping spike peptides from SARS-CoV-2, HCoV-NL63, HCoV-OC43 and HCoV-229E.

Overall study findings and caveats: Spike mono-reactivity was evident in 304 of the 307 vaccine-specific clones derived from convalescent patients.

Stated treatment: approximately 10-day PBMC culture with coronavirus spike peptide pools or control peptides (ViraFEST assay). This TCR was recovered from a human donor who had recovered from COVID-19. The J gene is TRBJ2-5, the V gene TRBV30; TRBD2 aligns across 10 bases. Sequences were derived from CD4+ T cells from blood, cultured in vitro, sampled before SARS-CoV-2 vaccination. The CDR3: CAWSPSGRGETQYF. CDR3 in DNA: TGTGCCTGGAGTCCTAGCGGGAGAGGAGAGACCCAGTACTTC. Drawing the rest from reference TRBV30 and TRBJ2-5, the complete variable domain is SQTIHQWPATLVQPVGSPLSLECTVEGTSNPNLYWYRQAAGRGLQLLFYSVGIGQISSEVPQNLSASRPQDRQFILSSKKLLLSDSGFYLCAWSPSGRGETQYFGPGTRLLVL.